Listed below are T cell receptor beta chains from one sample, sequenced in a study of blood T cell repertoires in COVID-19. Sequencing was performed with immunoSEQ multiplex PCR; in TCRdb, only in-frame clones are kept and a portion is missing. The sample has about 68,000 clones; roughly nine tenths are singletons. Sequenced: peripheral blood. The source is a man in his forties or fifties with acute or convalescent COVID-19. Each CDR3 is given with its conserved first and last residue. D genes are given only for firm matches. Only some rows state a clone size, as once, few, many or a class for expanded clones.

.,once,TRBJ1-2,TRBV12-3/TRBV12-4,TGTGCCAGCAGTTTAGGGCAGGACTATGGCTACACCTTC,CASSLGQDYGYTF
TRBD2,once,TRBJ2-1,TRBV5-4,TGTGCCAGCAGCTCTCGCGGGGGGGGGTTAAGCTCCTACAATGAGCAGTTCTTC,CASSSRGGGLSSYNEQFF
TRBD1,.,TRBJ1-2,TRBV5-6,TGTGCCAGCAGCCCGGGACAGGTAGGGGCCCATGGCTACACCTTC,CASSPGQVGAHGYTF
.,.,TRBJ1-1,TRBV29-1,TGCAGCGTTCTACCCTTCGGGGGGAGCACTGAAGCTTTCTTT,CSVLPFGGSTEAFF
.,.,TRBJ2-7,TRBV18,TGTGCCAGCTCACGGGGGGGCGGAGGGGGAGAAGTCTACGAGCAGTACTTC,CASSRGGGGGEVYEQYF
TRBD2,.,TRBJ2-1,TRBV10-3,TGTGCCACCCGACTAGCGGGAGTAGACAATGAGCAGTTCTTC,CATRLAGVDNEQFF
TRBD1,.,TRBJ1-4,TRBV3-1/TRBV3-2,TGTGCCAGCAGCCGGACAGGGGGTGAAAAACTGTTTTTT,CASSRTGGEKLFF
TRBD2,few,TRBJ2-1,TRBV9,TGTGCCAGCAGCGTCCGAGGAGGGGCTGGGACTAGCGGGAACAATGAGCAGTTCTTC,CASSVRGGAGTSGNNEQFF
.,.,TRBJ1-3,TRBV13,TGTGCCAGCAGTTCGACAAGGGAGCCCGGAAACACCATATATTTT,CASSSTREPGNTIYF
TRBD1,.,TRBJ1-1,TRBV18,TGTGCCAGCTCACCAGAACAGGGGGCGCAGACTGAAGCTTTCTTT,CASSPEQGAQTEAFF
TRBD1,.,TRBJ2-5,TRBV5-5,TGTGCCAGCAGCGTGGACAGGGGTGGGGAGACCCAGTACTTC,CASSVDRGGETQYF
TRBD1,once,TRBJ1-5,TRBV7-2,TGTGCCAGCAGCGCCGGGGACAGGGCTCAGCCCCAGCATTTT,CASSAGDRAQPQHF
.,once,TRBJ1-3,TRBV25-1,TGTGCCAGCAGTGAGCCAGGGTATTCTGGAAACACCATATATTTT,CASSEPGYSGNTIYF
.,.,TRBJ1-6,TRBV5-5,TGTGCCAGCAGATCTTATAATTCACCCCTCCACTTT,CASRSYNSPLHF
.,.,TRBJ1-4,TRBV5-1,TGCGCCAGCAGCTGGGCACCCGCTAATGAAAAACTGTTTTTT,CASSWAPANEKLFF
TRBD1,.,TRBJ2-2,TRBV7-9,TGTGCCAGCAGTCGACAGGGGGCGAACACCGGGGAGCTGTTTTTT,CASSRQGANTGELFF
TRBD1,.,TRBJ2-2,TRBV5-1,TGCGCCAGCAGCTTTAGGACAGGGGGGGCCGGGGAGCTGTTTTTT,CASSFRTGGAGELFF
.,.,TRBJ1-2,TRBV6-5,TGTGCCAGCAGCCGGAGGGGGGGTAACTATGGCTACACCTTC,CASSRRGGNYGYTF
.,.,TRBJ2-1,TRBV28,TGTGCCAGCAGTTTACCCGCTGGAACTAGTAGGAAGCAGTTCTTC,CASSLPAGTSRKQFF
.,.,TRBJ1-1,TRBV11-3,TGTGCCAGCAGCTTAAAAGGGGGATCTTCGCGGAACACTGAAGCTTTCTTT,CASSLKGGSSRNTEAFF
.,.,TRBJ2-1,TRBV29-1,TGCAGCGTTGATGGACAGCGCCCTGAGCAGTTCTTC,CSVDGQRPEQFF
.,.,TRBJ1-2,TRBV15,TGTGCCACCAGCAGAGGGGTCTCTGAGGCGAATGGCTACACCTTC,CATSRGVSEANGYTF
TRBD2,.,TRBJ2-1,TRBV6-2/TRBV6-3,TGTGCCAGCAGTGACGCGGGACTAGCGGGAGGCAATGAGCAGTTCTTC,CASSDAGLAGGNEQFF
TRBD1,.,TRBJ2-3,TRBV19,TGTGCCAGTAGTGATACAGGGGTTAACACAGATACGCAGTATTTT,CASSDTGVNTDTQYF
.,.,TRBJ1-2,TRBV5-6,TGTGCCAGCAGGGGTCGAGGAAGTAAATATGGCTACACCTTC,CASRGRGSKYGYTF
TRBD1,.,TRBJ1-1,TRBV19,TGTGCCAGTAGCGAACAGGGGCAGAACACTGAAGCTTTCTTT,CASSEQGQNTEAFF
TRBD1,once,TRBJ2-5,TRBV5-6,TGTGCCAGCAGCTTGGAACCAGACAGGGGTCAAGAGACCCAGTACTTC,CASSLEPDRGQETQYF
.,.,TRBJ2-3,TRBV19,TGTGCCAGTAGTGGGACACGCACAGATACGCAGTATTTT,CASSGTRTDTQYF
.,.,TRBJ1-5,TRBV12-3/TRBV12-4,TGTGCCAGCAGTCCGGACAGCCATCGGCCCCAGCATTTT,CASSPDSHRPQHF
TRBD2,.,TRBJ2-1,TRBV19,TGTGCCAGTAGTGTAGGGGGACTAGGCTACAATGAGCAGTTCTTC,CASSVGGLGYNEQFF
.,.,TRBJ1-3,TRBV11-3,TGTGCCAGCAGCGCGTCTGGAAACACCATATATTTT,CASSASGNTIYF
.,.,TRBJ2-1,TRBV29-1,TGCAGCGTTGAAGTTGAGGGAGACGCCTACAATGAGCAGTTCTTC,CSVEVEGDAYNEQFF
TRBD2,.,TRBJ2-1,TRBV30,TGTGCCTGGAGTGTACAGGCTAGCGGCGTCGATGAGCAGTTCTTC,CAWSVQASGVDEQFF